The present T cell receptor beta chain was sequenced within a study of blood T cell repertoires in COVID-19. Sequencing used immunoSEQ multiplex PCR; TCRdb keeps in-frame clones, though not all of them. The sample carries approximately 440,000 clones, roughly 90% recorded once. The table lists this clone with a count of one. Germline V gene data show CDR1 as SGHRS and CDR2 as YFSETQ. The CDR3 spans 15 residues. Trimming removed 2 bases at V and 6 bases at J, with 18 bases between. Source material: PBMCs or T cells enriched from blood (not recorded which). The origin of this receptor is a young woman who had recovered from COVID-19. The V call is TRBV5-1, the J call TRBJ2-7, with D possibly matching TRBD2 (6 bases). The DNA of the CDR3 is TGCGCCAGCAGCTTACGTTTGGAAGCGGAGGGCGAGCAGTACTTC. Amino acids: CASSLRLEAEGEQYF.